The 18 T cell receptor beta chains below were found in one sample sequenced in a study of blood T cell repertoires in COVID-19. Libraries were prepared by immunoSEQ multiplex PCR; TCRdb keeps only in-frame clonotypes and omits some of them. In the table there are 200,000 to 250,000 clones, more than 80% of which are singletons. The specimen sequenced was PBMCs or T cells enriched from blood (not recorded which). The source is a man between 50 and 59 years old who had been exposed to COVID-19.

V is TRBV5-4 and J is TRBJ2-7, with 7 bases fitting TRBD2. There are 14 residues in the CDR3. V lost 2 bases and J lost 4; bases outside the gene matches: 6. CDR1 is SGHNT and CDR2 is YYREEE in the germline V gene (reference sequence). The CDR3 loop reads CASSFNGRNYEQYV. CDR3 DNA sequence: TGTGCCAGCAGCTTTAACGGGAGGAATTACGAGCAGTACGTC.

The V and J genes are TRBV10-3 and TRBJ1-3, with 10 bases aligning to TRBD1. CDR1 and CDR2 (germline): ENHRY, SYGVKD. Trimming removed 11 bases from V and 6 bases from J; junction bases left unmatched: 4. This CDR3 has 12 amino acids. The CDR3 sequence is CAGGQGENTIYF. The CDR3 coding sequence is TGTGCCGGAGGACAGGGGGAAAACACCATATATTTT.

This clone occurred once. V gene TRBV9 combines with J gene TRBJ2-3; possible D gene TRBD1, 6 bases. The CDR3 sequence is 15 residues long. V lost 3 bases and J 5 bases, leaving 16 bases between the germline ends. CDR1 is SGDLS and CDR2 is YYNGEE in the germline V gene. This chain's CDR3 is CASSALPGEQDTQYF. The CDR3, as DNA: TGTGCCAGCAGCGCCCTGCCAGGGGAACAAGATACGCAGTATTTT. The full variable domain, with the rest looked up from reference TRBV9 and TRBJ2-3, is DSGVTQTPKHLITATGQRVTLRCSPRSGDLSVYWYQQSLDQGLQFLIQYYNGEERAKGNILERFSAQQFPDLHSELNLSSLELGDSALYFCASSALPGEQDTQYFGPGTRLTVL.

This rearrangement joins TRBV5-1 to TRBJ2-2; 9 bases are a match to TRBD2. J gave up 6 bases and V 1 base, and 7 bases lay outside the gene matches. Germline values: CDR1 SGHRS, CDR2 YFSETQ. The CDR3 sequence is 16 residues long. DNA for the CDR3: TGCGCCAGCAGCTTGCAGGCTAGCGGGACTGCCGGGGAGCTGTTTTTT. Protein sequence: CASSLQASGTAGELFF.

J is TRBJ2-1 and V is TRBV28; 10 bases agree with TRBD2. The germline V gene encodes CDR1 MDHEN and CDR2 SYDVKM. Trimming at V came to 6 bases and at J to 0 bases, leaving 2 bases not matched to a gene. This CDR3 contains 15 residues. CDR3 residues: CASRPSGSSYNEQFF. CDR3 bases: TGTGCCAGCAGGCCTAGCGGGAGCTCCTACAATGAGCAGTTCTTC.

This chain links TRBV7-2 with TRBJ2-7, with unresolved D. Germline loops: CDR1 SGHTA, CDR2 FQGNSA. The CDR3 contains 14 residues. V was shortened by 0 bases and J by 3 bases, with 9 bases between the two germline ends. The CDR3 nucleotides are TGTGCCAGCAGCTTAGCGCACGGCGGCTACGAGCAGTACTTC. Translation: CASSLAHGGYEQYF.

V and J are TRBV4-1 and TRBJ1-5; D gene uncertain. CDR1 is MGHRA and CDR2 is YSYEKL in the germline V gene. The V end was cut by 0 bases, the J end by 5 bases, with 20 bases between. This CDR3 spans 18 amino acids. The CDR3, as DNA: TGCGCCAGCAGCCAAGATCCCCCCACCGTCCGGGGTTATCAGCCCCAGCATTTT. Amino acid sequence: CASSQDPPTVRGYQPQHF.

This sequence joins TRBV18 and TRBJ1-1; no clear D gene. This CDR3 region has 12 residues. Germline CDR1 reads KGHSH; CDR2 reads LQKENI. V was clipped by 0 bases and J by 7 bases, with 6 bases between them. CDR3 coding DNA: TGTGCCAGCTCACCACCGAGGGTTGAAGCTTTCTTT. This sequence encodes CASSPPRVEAFF.

V is TRBV6-6 and J is TRBJ1-2, with 8 bases identical to TRBD1. The CDR3 is made up of 14 amino acids. V was pared by 2 bases and J by 5 bases, with 4 bases of the junction left unmatched. CDR1 and CDR2 (germline): MNHNY, SVGAGI (reference sequence). CDR3 in DNA: TGTGCCAGCAGTTACCAGGGGGCCCGATATGGCTACACCTTC. This gives the protein CASSYQGARYGYTF.

Concerning this clone itself: Germline and junction disagree at one end, which may indicate a read error. The chain carries TRBV28 and TRBJ1-1, with 8 positions matching TRBD1. There are 18 residues in the CDR3. Germline CDR1 reads MDHEN; CDR2 reads SYDVKM. CDR3 region: CASSLIKGQGWGRPQVDF. In DNA form, the CDR3 reads TGTGCCAGCAGTTTGATAAAAGGACAGGGCTGGGGACGCCCGCAAGTGGACTTT.

V usage is TRBV5-1 and J usage is TRBJ2-5; 10 nucleotides align to TRBD2. CDR1 and CDR2 (germline): SGHRS, YFSETQ. Losses at the gene ends were 6 bases for V and 1 base for J; bases not matched to a gene: 9. The CDR3 sequence is 16 residues long. The CDR3 nucleotides read TGCGCCAGCACGCGGACTAGCGGCATACCCCAAGAGACCCAGTACTTC. Encoded protein: CASTRTSGIPQETQYF.

The chain combines TRBV27 with TRBJ2-7, with 12 bases aligning to TRBD2. This CDR3 is 17 amino acids long. Trimming removed 6 bases from V and 2 bases from J; junction bases left unmatched: 11. The germline V gene has CDR1 MNHEY and CDR2 SMNVEV (reference sequence). CDR3 in amino acids: CASRPAGTSGSTYEQYV. The CDR3 region has the DNA TGTGCCAGCAGACCCGCAGGGACTAGCGGGTCTACCTACGAGCAGTACGTC.

V and J are TRBV2 and TRBJ1-5, with TRBD1 matching over 7 bases. The CDR3 sequence is 17 residues long. Per the germline V gene, CDR1 is SNHLY and CDR2 is FYNNEI. Germline trimming cut 5 bases from V and 2 bases from J; bases unmatched to any gene: 12. The CDR3, as DNA: TGTGCCAGCAGTTATAGACAGGGCGGGCACGGCAATCAGCCCCAGCATTTT. Amino acid sequence: CASSYRQGGHGNQPQHF.

Comments on this clone: The sample holds other DNA sequences that translate to the same CDR3. V is TRBV18 and J is TRBJ2-3; TRBD2 agrees at 11 bases. The CDR3 totals 16 residues. V was clipped by 1 base and J by 4 bases; unmatched bases: 4. Germline lookup yields CDR1 KGHSH and CDR2 LQKENI. The CDR3 sequence: CASSPRTSGGADTQYF. The CDR3 DNA sequence: TGTGCCAGCTCACCACGTACTAGCGGGGGAGCAGATACGCAGTATTTT.

The chain couples TRBV7-3 to TRBJ1-1, with TRBD1 matching 9 bases. This CDR3 has 15 amino acids. The V gene end was trimmed by 5 bases and the J gene end by 7 bases; junction bases not matched to a gene: 11. The germline CDR1 and CDR2 sequences are SGHTA and FQGTGA. The CDR3: CASSAGTGRKREAFF. Here the CDR3 DNA reads TGTGCCAGCAGCGCCGGGACAGGGAGAAAACGTGAAGCTTTCTTT.

The chain couples TRBV7-6 to TRBJ1-3, with 7 bases matching TRBD1. CDR1 and CDR2 from the germline V gene are SGHVS and FNYEAQ. CDR3 length: 15 amino acids. V lost 5 bases and J lost 4; bases outside the gene matches: 8. This CDR3 is CASSHKQGRGNTIYF. Written as DNA, the CDR3 is TGTGCCAGCAGCCATAAACAGGGGAGGGGAAACACCATATATTTT.

CDR3 bases: TGTGCCAGCAGTTCAGGGGGTAATGTGCCCCAGCATTTT. This codes for CASSSGGNVPQHF. The chain recombines TRBV28 with TRBJ1-5, with 7 bases fitting TRBD1. The germline CDR1 and CDR2 sequences are MDHEN and SYDVKM. The CDR3 has 13 residues. V lost 4 bases and J lost 9; bases outside the gene matches: 6.

This clone has a handful of counts. The rearrangement uses TRBV2 and TRBJ2-3, with TRBD1 matching 7 bases. Per the germline V gene, CDR1 is SNHLY and CDR2 is FYNNEI. The CDR3 loop spans 14 amino acids. Trimming at V came to 6 bases and at J to 5 bases, leaving 8 bases not matched to a gene. CDR3 bases: TGTGCCAGCAGGAAGACAGGGTCCGGAGATACGCAGTATTTT. Translated: CASRKTGSGDTQYF.